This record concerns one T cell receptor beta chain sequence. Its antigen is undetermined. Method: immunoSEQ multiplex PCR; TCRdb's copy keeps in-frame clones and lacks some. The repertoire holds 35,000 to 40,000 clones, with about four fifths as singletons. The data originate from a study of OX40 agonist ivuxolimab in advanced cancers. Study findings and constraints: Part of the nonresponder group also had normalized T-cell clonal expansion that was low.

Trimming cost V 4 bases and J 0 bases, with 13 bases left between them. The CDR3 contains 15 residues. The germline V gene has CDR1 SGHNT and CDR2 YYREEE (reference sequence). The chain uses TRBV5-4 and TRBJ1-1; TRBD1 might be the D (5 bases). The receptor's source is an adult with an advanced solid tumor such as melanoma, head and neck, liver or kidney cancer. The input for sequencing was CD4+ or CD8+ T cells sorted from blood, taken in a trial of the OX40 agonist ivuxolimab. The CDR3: CASSTSGTLNTEAFF. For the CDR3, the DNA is TGTGCCAGCAGCACCTCCGGGACTTTGAACACTGAAGCTTTCTTT.